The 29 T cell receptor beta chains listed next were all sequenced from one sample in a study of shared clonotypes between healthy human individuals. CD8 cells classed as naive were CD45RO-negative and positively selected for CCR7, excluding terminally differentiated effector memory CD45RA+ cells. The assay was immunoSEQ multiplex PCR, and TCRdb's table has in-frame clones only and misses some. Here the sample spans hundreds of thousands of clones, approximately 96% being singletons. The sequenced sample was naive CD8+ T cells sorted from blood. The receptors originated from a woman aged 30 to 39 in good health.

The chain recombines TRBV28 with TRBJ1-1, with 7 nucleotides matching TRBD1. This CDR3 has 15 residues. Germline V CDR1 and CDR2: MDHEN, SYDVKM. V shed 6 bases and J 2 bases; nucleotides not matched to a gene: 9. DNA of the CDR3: TGTGCCAGCAGATCGATGGACAGGCTTAACACTGAAGCTTTCTTT. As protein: CASRSMDRLNTEAFF.

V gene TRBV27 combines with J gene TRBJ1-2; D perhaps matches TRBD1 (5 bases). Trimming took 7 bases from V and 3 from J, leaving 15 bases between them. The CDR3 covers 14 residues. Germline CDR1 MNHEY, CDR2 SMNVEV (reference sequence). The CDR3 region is CASKEAGSYYGYTF. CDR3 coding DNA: TGTGCCAGCAAGGAGGCAGGGTCATACTATGGCTACACCTTC.

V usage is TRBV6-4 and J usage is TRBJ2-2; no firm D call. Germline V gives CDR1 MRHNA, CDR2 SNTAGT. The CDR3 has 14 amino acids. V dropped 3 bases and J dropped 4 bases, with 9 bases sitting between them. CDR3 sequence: CASSENPSTGELFF. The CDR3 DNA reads TGTGCCAGCAGTGAGAACCCCTCCACCGGGGAGCTGTTTTTT.

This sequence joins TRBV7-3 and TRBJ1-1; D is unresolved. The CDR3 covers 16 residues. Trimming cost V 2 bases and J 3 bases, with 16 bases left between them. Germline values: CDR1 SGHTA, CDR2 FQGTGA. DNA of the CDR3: TGTGCCAGCAGCTTAGGGCCAATAGGGTCGGACACTGAAGCTTTCTTT. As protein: CASSLGPIGSDTEAFF.

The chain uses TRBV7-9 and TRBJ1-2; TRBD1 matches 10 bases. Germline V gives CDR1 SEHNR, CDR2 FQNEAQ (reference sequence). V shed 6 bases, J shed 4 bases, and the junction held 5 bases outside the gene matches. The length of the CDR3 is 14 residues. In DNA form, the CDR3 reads TGTGCCAGCAGTGAGACAGGGGGCTCCTATGGCTACACCTTC. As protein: CASSETGGSYGYTF.

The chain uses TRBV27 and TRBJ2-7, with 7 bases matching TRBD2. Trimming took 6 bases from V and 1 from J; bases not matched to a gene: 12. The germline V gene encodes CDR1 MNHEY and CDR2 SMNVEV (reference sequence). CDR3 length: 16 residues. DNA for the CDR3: TGTGCCAGCAGCTCCCCCCCTCGCGGGGGTTCCTACGAGCAGTACTTC. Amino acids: CASSSPPRGGSYEQYF.

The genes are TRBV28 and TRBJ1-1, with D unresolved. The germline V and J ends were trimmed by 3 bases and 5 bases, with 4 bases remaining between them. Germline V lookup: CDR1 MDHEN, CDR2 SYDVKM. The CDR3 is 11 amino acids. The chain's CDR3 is CASSFITEAFF. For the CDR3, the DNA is TGTGCCAGCAGTTTTATTACTGAAGCTTTCTTT.

CDR3 in amino acids: CASSLTLTSGANTGELFF. The CDR3 DNA follows: TGCGCCAGCAGCCTCACGTTGACTAGCGGGGCGAACACCGGGGAGCTGTTTTTT. J is TRBJ2-2 and V is TRBV4-1, with 11 bases fitting TRBD2. Per the germline V gene, CDR1 is MGHRA and CDR2 is YSYEKL. V shed 4 bases, J shed 0 bases, and the junction held 7 bases outside the gene matches. This CDR3 is built from 18 residues.

This CDR3 is CASSDMTNYEQYF. CDR3 in DNA: TGCGCCAGCAGTGACATGACTAACTACGAGCAGTACTTC. The rearrangement links TRBV10-1 to TRBJ2-7; possible D gene TRBD2, 5 bases. The CDR3 has 13 residues. V lost 3 bases and J 3 bases, leaving 9 bases between the germline ends. Germline V gives CDR1 WNHNN, CDR2 SYGVQD (reference sequence).

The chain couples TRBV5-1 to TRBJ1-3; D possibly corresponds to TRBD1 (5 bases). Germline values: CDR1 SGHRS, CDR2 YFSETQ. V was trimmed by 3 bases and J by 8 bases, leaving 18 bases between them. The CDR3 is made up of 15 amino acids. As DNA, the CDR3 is TGCGCCAGCAGCTGGGGACCAACAAGCCAGGACACCATATATTTT. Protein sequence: CASSWGPTSQDTIYF.

This CDR3 is CSVVRDTQYF. CDR3 DNA: TGCAGCGTTGTAAGAGATACGCAGTATTTT. This chain links TRBV29-1 with TRBJ2-3; no clear D. V was cut by 4 bases and J by 5 bases, with 4 bases left in between. Per the germline V gene, CDR1 is SQVTM and CDR2 is ANQGSEA. There are 10 residues in the CDR3.

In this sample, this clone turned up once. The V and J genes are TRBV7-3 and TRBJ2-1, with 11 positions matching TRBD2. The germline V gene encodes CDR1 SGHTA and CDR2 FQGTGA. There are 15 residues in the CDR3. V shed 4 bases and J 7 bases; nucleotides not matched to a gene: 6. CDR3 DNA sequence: TGTGCCAGCAGCTCCGGGACTAGCGGCATTAATGAGCAGTTCTTC. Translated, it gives CASSSGTSGINEQFF.

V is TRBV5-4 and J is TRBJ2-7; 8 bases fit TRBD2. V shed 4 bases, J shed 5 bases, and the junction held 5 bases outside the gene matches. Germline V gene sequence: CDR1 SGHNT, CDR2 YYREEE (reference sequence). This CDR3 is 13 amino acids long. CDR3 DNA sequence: TGTGCCAGCAGCCCGGGGGGGGGACACGAGCAGTACTTC. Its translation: CASSPGGGHEQYF.

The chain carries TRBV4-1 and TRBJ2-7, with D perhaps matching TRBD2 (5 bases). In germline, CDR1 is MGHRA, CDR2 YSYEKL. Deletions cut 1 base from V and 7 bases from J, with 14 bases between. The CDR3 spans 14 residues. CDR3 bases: TGCGCCAGCAGCCAAGGTTTGAGCTCGGGGGAGCAGTACTTC. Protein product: CASSQGLSSGEQYF.

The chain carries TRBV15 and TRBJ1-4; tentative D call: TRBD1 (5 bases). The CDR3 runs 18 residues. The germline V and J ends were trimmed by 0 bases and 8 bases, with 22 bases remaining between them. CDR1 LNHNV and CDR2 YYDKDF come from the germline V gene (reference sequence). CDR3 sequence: CATSRDPRVGGGYEKLFF. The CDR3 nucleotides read TGTGCCACCAGCAGAGATCCCAGGGTCGGTGGAGGCTACGAAAAACTGTTTTTT.

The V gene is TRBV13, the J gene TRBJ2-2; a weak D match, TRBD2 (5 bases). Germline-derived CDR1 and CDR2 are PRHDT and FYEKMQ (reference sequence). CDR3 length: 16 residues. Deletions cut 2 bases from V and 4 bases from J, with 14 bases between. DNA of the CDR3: TGTGCCAGCAGCTTACCGCCTGGACTTACCACCGGGGAGCTGTTTTTT. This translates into CASSLPPGLTTGELFF.

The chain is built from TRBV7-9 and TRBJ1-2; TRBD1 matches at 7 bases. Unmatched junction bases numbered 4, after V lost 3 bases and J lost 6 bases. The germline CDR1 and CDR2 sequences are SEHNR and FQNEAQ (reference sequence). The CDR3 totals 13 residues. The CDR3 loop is CASSFTGEDGYTF. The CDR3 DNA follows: TGTGCCAGCAGCTTCACAGGGGAGGATGGCTACACCTTC.

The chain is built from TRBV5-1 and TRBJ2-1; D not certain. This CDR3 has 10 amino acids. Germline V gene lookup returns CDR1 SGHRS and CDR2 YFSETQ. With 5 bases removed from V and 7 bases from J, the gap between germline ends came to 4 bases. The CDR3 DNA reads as TGCGCCAGCAGGAGTAATGAGCAGTTCTTC. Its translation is CASRSNEQFF.

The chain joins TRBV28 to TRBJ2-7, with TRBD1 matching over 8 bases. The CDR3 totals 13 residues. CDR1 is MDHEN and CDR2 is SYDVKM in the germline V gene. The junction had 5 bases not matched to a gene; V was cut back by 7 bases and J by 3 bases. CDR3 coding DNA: TGTGCCAGCAAAGGACAGGGACTCTACGAGCAGTACTTC. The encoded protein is CASKGQGLYEQYF.

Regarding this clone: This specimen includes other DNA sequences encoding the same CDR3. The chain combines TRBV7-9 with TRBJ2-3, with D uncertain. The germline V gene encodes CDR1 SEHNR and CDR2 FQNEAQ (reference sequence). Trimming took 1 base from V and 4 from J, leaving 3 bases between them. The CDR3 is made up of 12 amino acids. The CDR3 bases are TGTGCCAGCAGCTTAGGGGCAGATACGCAGTATTTT. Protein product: CASSLGADTQYF.

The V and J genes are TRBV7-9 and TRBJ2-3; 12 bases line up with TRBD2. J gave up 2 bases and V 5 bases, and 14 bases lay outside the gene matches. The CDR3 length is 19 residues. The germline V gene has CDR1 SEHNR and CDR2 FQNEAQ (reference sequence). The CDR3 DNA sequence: TGTGCCAGCAGCCCGTATCAACCTAGCGGGAGGGCCAACACAGATACGCAGTATTTT. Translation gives CASSPYQPSGRANTDTQYF.

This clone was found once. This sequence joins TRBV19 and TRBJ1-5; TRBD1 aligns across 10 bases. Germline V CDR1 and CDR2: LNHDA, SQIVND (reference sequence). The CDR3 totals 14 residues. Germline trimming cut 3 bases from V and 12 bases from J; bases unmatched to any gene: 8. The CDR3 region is CASSIGDRGQVQHF. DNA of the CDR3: TGTGCCAGTAGTATCGGGGACAGGGGTCAGGTCCAGCATTTT.

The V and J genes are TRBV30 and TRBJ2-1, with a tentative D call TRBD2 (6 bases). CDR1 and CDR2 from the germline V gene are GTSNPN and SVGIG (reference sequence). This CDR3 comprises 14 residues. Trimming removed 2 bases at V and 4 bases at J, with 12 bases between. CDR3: CAWSFMGLYNEQFF. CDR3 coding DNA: TGTGCCTGGAGTTTTATGGGACTGTACAATGAGCAGTTCTTC.

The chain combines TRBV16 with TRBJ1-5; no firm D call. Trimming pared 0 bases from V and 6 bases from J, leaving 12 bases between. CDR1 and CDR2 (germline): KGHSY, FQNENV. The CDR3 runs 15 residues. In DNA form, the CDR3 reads TGTGCCAGCAGCCAATCATTGTCGACGGGTCAGCCCCAGCATTTT. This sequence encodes CASSQSLSTGQPQHF. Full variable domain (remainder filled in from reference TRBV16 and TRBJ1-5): GEEVAQTPKHLVRGEGQKAKLYCAPIKGHSYVFWYQQVLKNEFKFLISFQNENVFDETGMPKERFSAKCLPNSPCSLEIQATKLEDSAVYFCASSQSLSTGQPQHFGDGTRLSIL.

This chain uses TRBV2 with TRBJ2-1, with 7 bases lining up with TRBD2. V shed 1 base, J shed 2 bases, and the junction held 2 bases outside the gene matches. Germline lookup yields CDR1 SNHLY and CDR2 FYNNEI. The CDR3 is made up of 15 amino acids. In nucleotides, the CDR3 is TGTGCCAGCAGTGAAGAGGGAGGGACCTACAATGAGCAGTTCTTC. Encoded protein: CASSEEGGTYNEQFF.

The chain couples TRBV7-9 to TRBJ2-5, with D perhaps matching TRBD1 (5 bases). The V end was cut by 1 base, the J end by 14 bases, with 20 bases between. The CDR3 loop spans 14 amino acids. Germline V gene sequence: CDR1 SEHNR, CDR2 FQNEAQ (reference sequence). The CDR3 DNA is TGTGCCAGCAGCTTAGAGGGGATCAACTCGCAACTCTACTTC. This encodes CASSLEGINSQLYF.

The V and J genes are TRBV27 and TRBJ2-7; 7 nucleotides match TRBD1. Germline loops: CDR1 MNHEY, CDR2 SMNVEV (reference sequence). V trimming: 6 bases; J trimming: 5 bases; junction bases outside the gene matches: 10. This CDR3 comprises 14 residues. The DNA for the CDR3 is TGTGCCAGCAGCGAAACAGGGGTTGTCGACGAGCAGTACTTC. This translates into CASSETGVVDEQYF.

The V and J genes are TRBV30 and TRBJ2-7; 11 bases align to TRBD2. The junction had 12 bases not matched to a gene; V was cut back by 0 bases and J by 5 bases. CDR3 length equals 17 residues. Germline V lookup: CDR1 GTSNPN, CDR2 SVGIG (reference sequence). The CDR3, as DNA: TGTGCCTGGAGTGTATATGTAGTAGCGGGAGGGCCTAACGAGCAGTACTTC. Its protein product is CAWSVYVVAGGPNEQYF.

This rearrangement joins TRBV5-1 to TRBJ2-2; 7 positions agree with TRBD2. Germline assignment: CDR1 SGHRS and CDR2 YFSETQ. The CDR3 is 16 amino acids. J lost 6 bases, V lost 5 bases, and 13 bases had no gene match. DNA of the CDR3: TGCGCCAGCAGGACCCCTAGCGGAGGAATACCCGGGGAGCTGTTTTTT. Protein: CASRTPSGGIPGELFF.